This T cell receptor beta chain comes out of a study of tumor-infiltrating lymphocytes in primary liver carcinoma. Across the study: Productive TCRbeta read counts per sample ran from roughly 3.8 to 7.5 million and were similar across tissue types. Points from the study as a whole: Blood fell significantly below tumors in its top-250-clone fraction (p = 0.039).

In germline, CDR1 is MNHNS, CDR2 SASEGT. The CDR3 runs 14 residues. Trimming took 6 bases from V and 4 from J; bases not matched to a gene: 2. Co-extraction of RNA and DNA was performed on about 20-33 mg of unsorted bulk tissue. In regard to this clonotype: Its antigen is currently unknown.

Starting material of roughly 0.45 ug total RNA yielded TCR beta cDNA via a constant-region primer. TCR beta libraries came from three nested multiplex PCR rounds using slightly modified ARM-PCR. A C-beta reverse primer and TRBV1-TRBV30 forward primers served in each of the first two PCR rounds, at approximately 10 cycles apiece. TCRdb independently ran MiXCR on the multiplex PCR reads; one entry per CDR3 protein. This table has about 43,000 distinct CDR3 sequences, roughly 73% appearing once. The chain links TRBV6-1 to TRBJ2-7; the match to TRBD2 covers 14 bases. The clonotype comes from a man aged 40-50 years with primary liver carcinoma and hepatitis B virus infection. The specimen sequenced was liver tumor tissue from sampling region 2. Subset of the sample: tumor region T2, inferior pole. CDR3: CASSWTSGRYEQYF. Here the CDR3 DNA reads TGTGCCAGCAGCTGGACTAGCGGGAGGTACGAGCAGTACTTC.